This T cell receptor beta chain appears in the sequencing data of a study of blood T cells in healthy people across ages. The germline V gene encodes CDR1 LGHNT and CDR2 FRNRAP. The ends lost 4 bases at V and 2 bases at J; junction bases unmatched: 2. The CDR3 is made up of 14 amino acids. This clonotype was counted a few times. Primed by a sample-barcoded 5' primer and a J-beta primer mix, a second PCR proceeded for 7 to 11 cycles. TCRdb passed the 5' RACE reads through MiXCR, listing each CDR3 protein once. The sample includes 1,800,000 or so distinct CDR3 sequences, approximately 39% seen only once; the top ten take more than 20%.

The chain is built from TRBV12-5 and TRBJ2-5; 9 nucleotides match TRBD1. The sample consisted of blood. This sequence was found in a human donor in good health. The CDR3 spells CASGSGTGQETQYF. In nucleotides, the CDR3 is TGTGCTAGTGGTTCAGGGACAGGGCAAGAGACCCAGTACTTC. Full variable domain (outside the CDR3, taken from reference TRBV12-5 and TRBJ2-5): DARVTQTPRHKVTEMGQEVTMRCQPILGHNTVFWYRQTMMQGLELLAYFRNRAPLDDSGMPKDRFSAEMPDATLATLKIQPSEPRDSAVYFCASGSGTGQETQYFGPGTRLLVL.